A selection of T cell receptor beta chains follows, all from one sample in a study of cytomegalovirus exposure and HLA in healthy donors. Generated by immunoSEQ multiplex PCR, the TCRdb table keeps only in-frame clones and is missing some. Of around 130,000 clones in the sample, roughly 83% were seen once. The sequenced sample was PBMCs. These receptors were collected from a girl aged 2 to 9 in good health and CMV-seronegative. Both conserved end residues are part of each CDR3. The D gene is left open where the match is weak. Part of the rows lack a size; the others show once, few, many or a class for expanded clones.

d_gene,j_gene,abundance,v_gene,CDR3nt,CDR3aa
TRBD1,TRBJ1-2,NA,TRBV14,TGTGCCAGCAGCCCCTTGGACAGGGAGAACTATGGCTACACCTTC,CASSPLDRENYGYTF
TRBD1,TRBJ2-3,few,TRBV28,TGTGCCAGCAGTCCACTAGGACAGGGGACTTTCACAGATACGCAGTATTTT,CASSPLGQGTFTDTQYF
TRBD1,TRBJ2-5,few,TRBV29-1,TGCAGCGTTGATCTTACCGGGACAGGGGGTGAGACCCAGTACTTC,CSVDLTGTGGETQYF
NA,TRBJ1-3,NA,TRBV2,TGTGCCAGCAGTGACAGGGCTGGAAACACCATATATTTT,CASSDRAGNTIYF
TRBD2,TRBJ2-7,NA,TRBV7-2,TGTGCCAGCAGCTTACGGGCCGGGGGGGTCTCTAACGAGCAGTACTTC,CASSLRAGGVSNEQYF
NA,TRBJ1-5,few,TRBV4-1,TGCGCCAGCAGCCAAGAGATACAGGAGCCCCAGCATTTT,CASSQEIQEPQHF
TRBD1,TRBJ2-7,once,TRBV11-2,TGTGCCAGCAGCTCGGACAGGGGGTTCTACGAGCAGTACTTC,CASSSDRGFYEQYF
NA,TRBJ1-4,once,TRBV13,TGTGCCAGCAGCCTCGGACAGCTGAAACTGTTTTTT,CASSLGQLKLFF
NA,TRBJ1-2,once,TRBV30,TGTGCCTGGAGCATTACAGGGTTCGATGGCTACACCTTC,CAWSITGFDGYTF
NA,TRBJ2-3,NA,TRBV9,TGTGCCAGCAGCGCTGGGGGGGATACGCAGTATTTT,CASSAGGDTQYF
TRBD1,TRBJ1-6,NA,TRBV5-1,TGCGCCAGCAGCTTGTCGACAGGGCTTTCTTCACCCCTCCACTTT,CASSLSTGLSSPLHF
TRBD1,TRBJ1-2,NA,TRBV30,TGTGCCTGGAGCCCGGGACAGGGTCATGGCTACACCTTC,CAWSPGQGHGYTF
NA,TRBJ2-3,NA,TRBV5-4,TGTGCCAGCCGGGACTCAAAAAGCACAGATACGCAGTATTTT,CASRDSKSTDTQYF
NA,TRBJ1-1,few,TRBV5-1,TGCGCCAGCAGCTGGGAAGGGGACTTGGTGAACACTGAAGCTTTCTTT,CASSWEGDLVNTEAFF
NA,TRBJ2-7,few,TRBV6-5,TGTGCCAGCAGTTACAAACAGTACAACTACTTC,CASSYKQYNYF
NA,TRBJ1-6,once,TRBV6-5,TGTGCCAGCAGCCCCGACAGGAATAATTCACCCCTCCACTTT,CASSPDRNNSPLHF
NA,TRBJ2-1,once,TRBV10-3,TGTGCCATCAGTGAGGACAACTACAATGAGCAGTTCTTC,CAISEDNYNEQFF
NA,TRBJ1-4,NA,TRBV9,TGTGCCAGCAGCGCTTCGGGGGGGGGAAGGGGTGAAAAACTGTTTTTT,CASSASGGGRGEKLFF
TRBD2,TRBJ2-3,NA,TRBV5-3,TGTGCCAGAAGCTTGAGACTAGCGGGGGGAATCCTTAGCACAGATACGCAGTATTTT,CARSLRLAGGILSTDTQYF
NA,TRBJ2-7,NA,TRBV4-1,TGCGCCAGCAGCCAGACTAGTTGGGGATCGAGGTACGAGCAGTACTTC,CASSQTSWGSRYEQYF
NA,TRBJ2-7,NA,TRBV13,TGTGCCAGCAGCTTAGGCCCGGGCGAGCAGTACTTC,CASSLGPGEQYF
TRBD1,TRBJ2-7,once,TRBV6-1,TGTGCCAGCAGACGGACAGGGGGCCACTACGAGCAGTACTTC,CASRRTGGHYEQYF
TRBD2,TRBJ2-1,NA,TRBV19,TGTGCCAGTAGTAGGTTGGTAGCGGGCAATGAGCAGTTCTTC,CASSRLVAGNEQFF
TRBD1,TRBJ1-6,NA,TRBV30,TGTGCCTTGGACAGGGGAGGAAATTCACCCCTCCACTTT,CALDRGGNSPLHF
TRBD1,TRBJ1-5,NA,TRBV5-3,TGTGCCAGAACCGGGGACAGGGGGTATAGCAATCAGCCCCAGCATTTT,CARTGDRGYSNQPQHF
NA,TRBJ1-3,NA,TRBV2,TGTGCCAGCAGTGAGGTTGCGGAGCGAGGGACTGGAAACACCATATATTTT,CASSEVAERGTGNTIYF